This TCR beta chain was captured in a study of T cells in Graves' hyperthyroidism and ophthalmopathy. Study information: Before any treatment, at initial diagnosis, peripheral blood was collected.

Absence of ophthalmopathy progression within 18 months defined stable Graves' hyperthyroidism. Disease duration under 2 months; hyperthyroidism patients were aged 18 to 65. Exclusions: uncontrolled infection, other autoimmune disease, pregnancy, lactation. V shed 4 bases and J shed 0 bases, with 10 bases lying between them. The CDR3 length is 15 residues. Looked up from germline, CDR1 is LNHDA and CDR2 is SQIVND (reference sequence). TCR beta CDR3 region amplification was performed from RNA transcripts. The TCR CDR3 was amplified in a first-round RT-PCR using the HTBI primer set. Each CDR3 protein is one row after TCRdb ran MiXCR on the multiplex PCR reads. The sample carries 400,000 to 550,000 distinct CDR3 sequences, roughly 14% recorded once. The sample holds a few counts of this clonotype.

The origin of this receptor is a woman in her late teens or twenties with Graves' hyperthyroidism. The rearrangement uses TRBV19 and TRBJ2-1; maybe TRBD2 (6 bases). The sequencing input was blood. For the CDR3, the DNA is TGTGCCAGTAGTAGGTCAGCGGGCTCCTACAATGAGCAGTTCTTC. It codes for CASSRSAGSYNEQFF.